Below are 13 T cell receptor beta chains sequenced from a single sample in a study of blood T cell repertoires in COVID-19. Sequencing used immunoSEQ multiplex PCR; TCRdb keeps in-frame clones, though not all of them. Here the sample spans under 350,000 clones, roughly 90% being singletons. Sequenced input: peripheral blood. Every receptor here comes from a woman aged 25 to 45 with COVID-19, enrolled during active disease.

The rearrangement links TRBV30 to TRBJ2-3; tentative D call: TRBD2 (6 bases). CDR1 is GTSNPN and CDR2 is SVGIG in the germline V gene (reference sequence). The CDR3 runs to 17 residues. Deletions cut 3 bases from V and 0 bases from J, with 19 bases between. As DNA, the CDR3 is TGTGCCTGGAGCGGTATAGCGGAAAAAGCTAGCACAGATACGCAGTATTTT. Its protein is CAWSGIAEKASTDTQYF.

The chain recombines TRBV5-1 with TRBJ1-2, with a possible D match to TRBD1 (5 bases). Trimming took 0 bases from V and 8 from J, leaving 11 bases between them. The CDR3 consists of 13 residues. Germline loops: CDR1 SGHRS, CDR2 YFSETQ. CDR3 in amino acids: CASSLAGERGYTF. The CDR3 DNA is TGCGCCAGCAGCTTGGCGGGGGAGAGAGGCTACACCTTC.

In regard to this clone: No DNA is shown, since the ends of the CDR3 on it are uncertain; the CDR3 is the one TCRdb lists. V gene TRBV29-1 combines with J gene TRBJ2-2; the D call TRBD2 from the table was never checked on the DNA. Germline V CDR1 and CDR2: SQVTM, ANQGSEA. Inclusive of both ends, the CDR3 amounts to 13 amino acids. The CDR3 is CSVGPGEAGELFF.

The chain employs TRBV7-9 and TRBJ1-4; 10 bases line up with TRBD1. V lost 5 bases to trimming and J lost 10 bases; unmatched junction nucleotides: 10. Germline values: CDR1 SEHNR, CDR2 FQNEAQ (reference sequence). The CDR3 spans 15 residues. Written as DNA, the CDR3 is TGTGCCAGCAGCCCGAAGACAGGGGGCCTAGGAAAACTGTTTTTT. Translated, it gives CASSPKTGGLGKLFF.

This clone was counted once. This rearrangement joins TRBV5-4 to TRBJ2-7; D possibly corresponds to TRBD1 (5 bases). The CDR3 covers 15 residues. Germline V gene data show CDR1 as SGHNT and CDR2 as YYREEE (reference sequence). Trimming removed 4 bases from V and 0 bases from J, with 14 bases in between. Written as DNA, the CDR3 is TGTGCCAGCAGCAGGGGCGAGGACGGCTCCTACGAGCAGTACTTC. Translating it yields CASSRGEDGSYEQYF.

This chain connects TRBV2 to TRBJ1-2; TRBD1 matches at 9 bases. With V trimmed by 6 bases and J by 7 bases, 12 bases remained unmatched. CDR3 size: 15 residues. Germline assignment: CDR1 SNHLY and CDR2 FYNNEI. The CDR3 coding sequence is TGTGCCAGCAGAAAGACCCTACAGGGGGCGCTTGGCTACACCTTC. It codes for CASRKTLQGALGYTF.

The chain combines TRBV25-1 with TRBJ1-3, with D uncertain. The V end was cut by 6 bases, the J end by 4 bases, with 16 bases between. The CDR3 runs to 15 residues. The germline gives CDR1 MGHDK, CDR2 SYGVNS. CDR3 amino acids: CASSPSEGDGNTIYF. The CDR3, as DNA: TGTGCCAGCAGCCCGAGTGAAGGAGACGGAAACACCATATATTTT.

The genes are TRBV27 and TRBJ1-1; D is undetermined. The CDR3 has 15 residues. Trimming cost V 0 bases and J 0 bases, with 8 bases left between them. Germline lookup yields CDR1 MNHEY and CDR2 SMNVEV (reference sequence). The CDR3 region is CASSLSGYMNTEAFF. DNA of the CDR3: TGTGCCAGCAGTTTATCCGGGTACATGAACACTGAAGCTTTCTTT.

The chain combines TRBV5-1 with TRBJ1-1, with 10 bases lining up with TRBD1. Germline CDR1 is SGHRS and CDR2 is YFSETQ. The CDR3 is 14 residues long. After removal of 6 bases from V and 6 bases from J, the junction contained 8 bases not matched to a gene. CDR3 residues: CASKTGGGIPEAFF. Written as DNA, the CDR3 is TGCGCCAGCAAGACAGGGGGCGGGATCCCTGAAGCTTTCTTT.

This chain joins TRBV29-1 and TRBJ1-1; 10 bases are shared with TRBD1. This CDR3 has 13 residues. CDR1 is SQVTM, CDR2 ANQGSEA, per germline. With V trimmed by 7 bases and J by 4 bases, 6 bases remained unmatched. The CDR3 is CSGWDRGSTEAFF. For the CDR3, the DNA is TGCAGCGGATGGGACAGGGGTAGCACTGAAGCTTTCTTT.

This chain links TRBV15 with TRBJ1-1; D is unresolved. CDR1 is LNHNV, CDR2 YYDKDF, per germline (reference sequence). Trimming removed 7 bases from V and 6 bases from J, with 12 bases in between. The CDR3 loop spans 12 amino acids. The CDR3 coding sequence is TGTGCCACCAACACCCATACCGCTGAAGCTTTCTTT. This gives the protein CATNTHTAEAFF.

The chain links TRBV2 to TRBJ1-2; 7 positions agree with TRBD1. V shed 8 bases, J shed 3 bases, and the junction held 6 bases outside the gene matches. CDR1 and CDR2 from the germline V gene are SNHLY and FYNNEI. The CDR3 runs 13 residues. CDR3 protein: CASVVRGDYGYTF. CDR3 nucleotides: TGTGCCAGCGTGGTCAGGGGGGACTATGGCTACACCTTC.

The rearrangement uses TRBV7-2 and TRBJ1-2; D remains ambiguous. With 5 bases removed from V and 5 bases from J, the gap between germline ends came to 21 bases. The germline V gene encodes CDR1 SGHTA and CDR2 FQGNSA. CDR3 length equals 16 residues. The CDR3 region is CASSPYSPSRGYGYTF. DNA for the CDR3: TGTGCCAGCAGCCCGTATTCCCCTAGTAGAGGTTATGGCTACACCTTC.